The TCR beta chain described here comes from a study of shared clonotypes between healthy human individuals. Germline V CDR1 and CDR2: GTSNPN, SVGIG (reference sequence). CDR3 length: 13 residues. V shed 5 bases and J 6 bases; nucleotides not matched to a gene: 4. Adult Caucasians living in Nashville, Tennessee made up all of the donors. Genomic DNA from each subset was divided evenly over several immunoSEQ plates. The authors sequenced unsorted PBMC DNA on ten immunoSEQ deep assay plates. The table came from immunoSEQ multiplex PCR; TCRdb's copy has only in-frame clones and leaves some out. The data contain 450,000 to 500,000 clones, 70% to 80% of them singletons.

This chain uses TRBV30 with TRBJ2-7, with 13 nucleotides matching TRBD2. The sequence was obtained from a woman in her thirties or forties in good health. Some clones in this sample may be carry-over from other donors' samples. Source material: PBMCs. DNA for the CDR3: TGTGCCTGGGGACTAGCGGGAGTTCCCGAGCAGTACTTC. This encodes CAWGLAGVPEQYF.